This is a list of T cell receptor beta chains from one sample in a study of vaccination effects on CD4 cells after COVID-19. The antigens of these receptors remain unknown. Only in-frame clones appear in the TCRdb table, and some are missing; sequencing was by immunoSEQ multiplex PCR. The table shows approximately 66,000 clones, with less than 80% occurring only once. Here the sequenced sample was CD4+ T cells from PBMCs cultured without peptide, taken after COVID-19 vaccination. The receptors shown here come from a human donor who received a COVID-19 vaccine. CDR3s leave out the opening cysteine and the closing phenylalanine or tryptophan.

TRBV5-8 | ASSSGQGSNQPQH
TRBV6-5 | ASSPFQNEKLF
TRBV10-2 | ASSETRDSHQPQH
TRBV9 | ASSPRGVGPRDYGYT
TRBV27 | ASSPSGTNKNIQY
TRBV7-9 | ASPLGLAGGDTQY
TRBV6-5 | ASSYTTELLNTEAF
TRBV19 | ASRSWGVTDTQY
TRBV5-1 | ASSLEAGNEQF
TRBV18 | ASSPVGLAGGLHNEQF
TRBV27 | ASSLSGALGYT
TRBV7-9 | ASSLGTGDNEKLF
TRBV6-2/TRBV6-3 | ASSPPPGRTNYGYT
TRBV27 | ASSRQGVELF
TRBV7-2 | ASSRNSGGADTQY
TRBV27 | ASSTPDSLITRELF
TRBV4-1 | ASSQSTGGASLGYT
TRBV19 | ASRRSLTPTDTQY
TRBV6-5 | ATRAALSTDTQY
TRBV5-1 | ASSFGTAGIVMETQY
TRBV7-2 | ASSLMGQTTGELF
TRBV27 | ASRDRGSSYNEQF
TRBV5-1 | ASSLEGASNEKLF
TRBV5-1 | ASSLSVGDGYT
TRBV30 | AWQSDRGQGGYT
TRBV2 | ASSPRAVWDTQY
TRBV2 | ASSERDLREKLF
TRBV29-1 | SVRTANTGELF
TRBV27 | ASSTGTPSPLH
TRBV7-3 | ASRLAGGIIDHNEQF
TRBV10-1 | ASSVGTGKDTQY
TRBV19 | ASSTPTGVLNQPQH
TRBV19 | ASPEVRASGLNTGELF
TRBV30 | AWSPPGQGVGDTQY
TRBV6-6 | ASSYSDSDGNTIY
TRBV3-1/TRBV3-2 | ASSQGTFTDTQY
TRBV3-1/TRBV3-2 | ASRLTSGEETQY
TRBV10-3 | AISETGRTYGYT
TRBV24-1 | ATSGQGDTIY
TRBV9 | ASSVEGRPGNTIY
TRBV18 | ASSRTGSYSQF
TRBV20-1 | SASPPGRVYGYT
TRBV7-2 | ASSLQGKNIQY